A selection of T cell receptor beta chains follows, all from one sample in a study of blood T cell repertoires in COVID-19. TCRdb's copy holds only in-frame clones and misses some; the assay was immunoSEQ multiplex PCR. The top ten hold about 14% of the sample, which has roughly 50,000 clones, under 90% seen once. The sequencing input was peripheral blood. The receptors stem from a man in his 70s with acute or convalescent COVID-19. Each CDR3 is given with its conserved first and last residue. D genes are given only for firm matches. Some rows mark clone size as missing; the rest say once, few, many or name a class of expanded clone.

abundance	d_gene	v_gene	j_gene	CDR3aa	CDR3nt
NA	NA	TRBV24-1	TRBJ1-2	CATSEDPRRGTSNYGYTF	TGTGCCACCAGTGAGGACCCTCGGCGGGGGACATCTAACTATGGCTACACCTTC
NA	NA	TRBV28	TRBJ2-5	CASSSAGLGKETQYF	TGTGCCAGCAGTTCTGCGGGACTTGGAAAAGAGACCCAGTACTTC
NA	TRBD1	TRBV30	TRBJ1-6	CAWKLQGSSPLHF	TGTGCCTGGAAGCTACAGGGGAGTTCACCCCTCCACTTT
NA	TRBD2	TRBV4-1	TRBJ2-2	CASSHARQAGGSTGELFF	TGCGCCAGCAGCCACGCCCGACAGGCGGGGGGAAGCACCGGGGAGCTGTTTTTT
NA	NA	TRBV7-2	TRBJ2-3	CASSHMELMADTQYF	TGTGCCAGCAGCCACATGGAGTTAATGGCAGATACGCAGTATTTT
NA	NA	TRBV19	TRBJ2-2	CASSPRQVARGELFF	TGTGCCAGTAGTCCCCGACAGGTAGCAAGGGGGGAGCTGTTTTTT
NA	NA	TRBV24-1	TRBJ1-4	CATSGQRGEKLFF	TGTGCCACCAGCGGACAGAGGGGTGAAAAACTGTTTTTT
NA	TRBD1	TRBV15	TRBJ1-1	CATGTANTEAFF	TGTGCCACCGGGACAGCGAACACTGAAGCTTTCTTT
NA	TRBD1	TRBV19	TRBJ2-5	CASSQGVETQYF	TGTGCCAGTAGCCAGGGGGTAGAGACCCAGTACTTC
NA	NA	TRBV4-2	TRBJ1-2	CASSRGQMNYGYTF	TGTGCCAGCAGCCGAGGACAGATGAACTATGGCTACACCTTC
once	TRBD1	TRBV2	TRBJ2-2	CATPQGGNTGELFF	TGTGCCACCCCACAGGGGGGAAACACCGGGGAGCTGTTTTTT
NA	NA	TRBV11-2	TRBJ2-3	CASSLSELAQYF	TGTGCCAGCAGCTTATCTGAACTGGCGCAGTATTTT
NA	TRBD2	TRBV2	TRBJ2-1	CATSKGRADNEQFF	TGTGCCACCTCTAAGGGGAGGGCGGACAATGAGCAGTTCTTC
NA	TRBD1	TRBV13	TRBJ1-3	CASRQTGTGFGNTIYF	TGTGCCAGCAGACAAACCGGGACAGGGTTTGGAAACACCATATATTTT
NA	TRBD1	TRBV20-1	TRBJ1-1	CSASGRQGNTEAFF	TGCAGTGCTAGTGGGCGACAGGGAAACACTGAAGCTTTCTTT
NA	NA	TRBV7-2	TRBJ1-4	CASSGTGLELFF	TGTGCCAGCAGCGGAACAGGGCTTGAACTGTTTTTT
NA	TRBD1	TRBV7-6	TRBJ1-2	CASSLTAGTDIYGYTF	TGTGCCAGCAGCTTAACAGCCGGGACAGATATCTATGGCTACACCTTC
once	NA	TRBV14	TRBJ2-1	CASSQVAGTYNEQFF	TGTGCCAGCAGCCAAGTTGCGGGGACCTACAATGAGCAGTTCTTC
NA	NA	TRBV9	TRBJ1-3	CASSGIGGAGNTIYF	TGTGCCAGCAGCGGAATCGGGGGTGCCGGAAACACCATATATTTT
NA	NA	TRBV25-1	TRBJ2-3	CASSGIYERSEDTQYF	TGTGCCAGCAGTGGGATCTACGAGCGTAGCGAGGATACGCAGTATTTT
NA	TRBD1	TRBV19	TRBJ1-2	CASSISEQTGDGYTF	TGTGCCAGTAGTATATCAGAGCAGACAGGGGATGGCTACACCTTC
NA	NA	TRBV10-3	TRBJ2-7	CAISEGLTGVTYEQYF	TGTGCCATCAGTGAGGGCTTGACGGGAGTCACTTACGAGCAGTACTTC
NA	TRBD1	TRBV19	TRBJ2-3	CASSRSLQGPTQYF	TGTGCCAGTAGTAGGTCATTACAGGGGCCTACGCAGTATTTT
NA	NA	TRBV6-2/TRBV6-3	TRBJ1-2	CASSYPVGYTF	TGTGCCAGCAGTTACCCTGTCGGCTACACCTTC
NA	NA	TRBV5-1	TRBJ1-5	CASSWDTGEPQHF	TGCGCCAGCAGCTGGGACACCGGGGAGCCCCAGCATTTT
few	NA	TRBV4-1	TRBJ2-2	CASSQVPKRQNTGELFF	TGCGCCAGCAGCCAAGTCCCCAAGAGGCAGAACACCGGGGAGCTGTTTTTT
NA	NA	TRBV10-3	TRBJ2-7	CAIRGRALSSYEQYF	TGTGCCATCAGAGGCAGGGCACTTTCCTCCTACGAGCAGTACTTC
once	TRBD1	TRBV28	TRBJ1-2	CAGTTRDRGGYTF	TGTGCCGGAACTACCCGGGACAGGGGTGGCTACACCTTC
NA	TRBD2	TRBV7-6	TRBJ2-7	CASSRTSGSYEQYF	TGTGCCAGCAGCCGGACTAGCGGATCCTACGAGCAGTACTTC
NA	NA	TRBV7-2	TRBJ1-5	CASREGDTSNQPQHF	TGTGCCAGCAGAGAAGGGGACACTAGCAATCAGCCCCAGCATTTT
NA	NA	TRBV28	TRBJ1-5	CASSLPNQPQHF	TGTGCCAGCAGTCTACCCAATCAGCCCCAGCATTTT
NA	NA	TRBV12-5	TRBJ1-1	CASGGDSLNTEAFF	TGTGCTAGTGGAGGCGACAGCCTGAACACTGAAGCTTTCTTT
NA	TRBD2	TRBV3-1/TRBV3-2	TRBJ2-1	CASSLVAGVLNEQFF	TGTGCCAGCAGCCTCGTAGCGGGAGTGCTCAATGAGCAGTTCTTC
NA	NA	TRBV5-1	TRBJ1-2	CASSPETVYYGYTF	TGCGCCAGCAGCCCCGAGACAGTGTACTATGGCTACACCTTC
NA	NA	TRBV7-8	TRBJ1-1	CASSSVGGGRGTEAFF	TGTGCCAGCAGCTCCGTAGGGGGGGGAAGAGGAACTGAAGCTTTCTTT
NA	NA	TRBV6-5	TRBJ2-2	CASRPDSYTGELFF	TGTGCCAGCAGGCCGGACAGTTACACCGGGGAGCTGTTTTTT
NA	NA	TRBV6-5	TRBJ2-5	CASRNPGRETQYF	TGTGCCAGCCGGAACCCAGGGAGGGAGACCCAGTACTTC
NA	TRBD1	TRBV27	TRBJ1-1	CASSHAGTGETEAFF	TGTGCCAGCAGTCACGCCGGGACAGGGGAAACTGAAGCTTTCTTT
NA	TRBD1	TRBV24-1	TRBJ2-1	CATSDRTGQSYNEQFF	TGTGCCACCAGTGATCGGACAGGGCAATCCTACAATGAGCAGTTCTTC
large	TRBD1	TRBV11-2	TRBJ2-3	CASSIRQGATSTDTQYF	TGTGCCAGCAGCATAAGACAGGGGGCCACTAGCACAGATACGCAGTATTTT
once	NA	TRBV6-5	TRBJ1-4	CASSYNRDTLNEKLFF	TGTGCCAGCAGTTACAATAGGGACACCCTTAATGAAAAACTGTTTTTT
NA	TRBD1	TRBV10-3	TRBJ1-5	CAISAEAGTGSNQPQHF	TGTGCCATCAGTGCTGAAGCCGGGACAGGATCTAATCAGCCCCAGCATTTT
NA	NA	TRBV7-3	TRBJ1-2	CASSPGTINGYTF	TGTGCCAGCAGCCCCGGGACAATCAATGGCTACACCTTC
NA	NA	TRBV3-1/TRBV3-2	TRBJ1-3	CASSPPTVGPGNTIYF	TGTGCCAGCAGCCCCCCGACAGTCGGGCCCGGAAACACCATATATTTT
once	NA	TRBV9	TRBJ2-3	CASSVGGGTETDTQYF	TGTGCCAGCAGCGTAGGTGGCGGGACCGAAACAGATACGCAGTATTTT
once	TRBD2	TRBV19	TRBJ2-1	CASRPIAGGGNEQFF	TGTGCCAGTAGACCGATAGCGGGAGGGGGGAATGAGCAGTTCTTC
NA	TRBD1	TRBV27	TRBJ2-7	CASSLNRGFYEQYF	TGTGCCAGCAGTTTAAACAGGGGATTCTACGAGCAGTACTTC